The rows below give T cell receptor beta chains drawn from one sample of a study of blood T cell repertoires in COVID-19. Profiled with immunoSEQ multiplex PCR; TCRdb holds only in-frame clones, not every one. Here the sample spans roughly 50,000 clones, 70% to 90% being singletons. Sequenced sample: peripheral blood. All receptors come from a human donor in a cohort sampled during active COVID-19. The CDR3 runs from the conserved cysteine through the conserved F or W. Each record gives: clone size, D gene, V gene, J gene, CDR3 protein, CDR3 DNA. D genes are given only for firm matches. Clone size is shown for a subset of rows, as once, few, many or a class of expanded clone.

size: NA; D: TRBD1; V: TRBV6-2/TRBV6-3; J: TRBJ1-4; CDR3: CASTPTGRTGGVSAEKLFF; DNA: TGTGCCAGCACCCCCACGGGGCGAACAGGGGGCGTGTCGGCTGAAAAACTGTTTTTT
size: NA; D: NA; V: TRBV28; J: TRBJ2-7; CDR3: CASSPWTVTYEQYF; DNA: TGTGCCAGCAGTCCCTGGACAGTTACTTACGAGCAGTACTTC
size: few; D: NA; V: TRBV7-6; J: TRBJ2-3; CDR3: CASSLVFGGGASSTDTQYF; DNA: TGTGCCAGCAGCTTAGTGTTCGGCGGGGGCGCATCTAGCACAGATACGCAGTATTTT
size: NA; D: TRBD1; V: TRBV28; J: TRBJ1-1; CDR3: CASSPGQGRSEAFF; DNA: TGTGCCAGCAGTCCGGGACAGGGTAGATCTGAAGCTTTCTTT
size: NA; D: TRBD1; V: TRBV3-1/TRBV3-2; J: TRBJ1-1; CDR3: CASSPIDRGAGEAFF; DNA: TGTGCCAGCAGTCCTATAGACAGGGGAGCAGGTGAAGCTTTCTTT
size: NA; D: NA; V: TRBV19; J: TRBJ1-5; CDR3: CASSSGIGKGQPQHF; DNA: TGTGCCAGTAGTTCCGGGATCGGTAAGGGTCAGCCCCAGCATTTT
size: few; D: NA; V: TRBV5-4; J: TRBJ2-1; CDR3: CASSADLRKQFF; DNA: TGTGCCAGCAGCGCTGATCTTAGAAAGCAGTTCTTC
size: NA; D: NA; V: TRBV18; J: TRBJ1-6; CDR3: CASSPRAHLGGSPLHF; DNA: TGTGCCAGCTCACCACGGGCTCATCTCGGGGGTTCACCCCTCCACTTT
size: NA; D: TRBD1; V: TRBV6-5; J: TRBJ2-3; CDR3: CASSYGKGRGRNTQYF; DNA: TGTGCCAGCAGTTACGGGAAGGGCAGGGGGCGAAATACGCAGTATTTT
size: NA; D: NA; V: TRBV28; J: TRBJ2-6; CDR3: CASSPPGSGANVLTF; DNA: TGTGCCAGCAGTCCCCCGGGTTCTGGGGCCAACGTCCTGACTTTC
size: NA; D: NA; V: TRBV19; J: TRBJ1-1; CDR3: CASSIGGRGWNTEAFF; DNA: TGTGCCAGTAGTATAGGAGGTCGCGGGTGGAACACTGAAGCTTTCTTT
size: NA; D: NA; V: TRBV27; J: TRBJ2-2; CDR3: CATHPRMNTGELFF; DNA: TGTGCCACCCACCCGAGAATGAACACCGGGGAGCTGTTTTTT
size: NA; D: NA; V: TRBV15; J: TRBJ2-3; CDR3: CATSRGGEADTQYF; DNA: TGTGCCACCAGCAGAGGAGGGGAGGCAGATACGCAGTATTTT
size: NA; D: TRBD1; V: TRBV13; J: TRBJ2-7; CDR3: CASSLSGTAYEQYF; DNA: TGTGCCAGCAGCTTGTCTGGGACAGCCTACGAGCAGTACTTC
size: NA; D: NA; V: TRBV6-6; J: TRBJ2-3; CDR3: CASSFYRDTQYF; DNA: TGTGCCAGCAGTTTTTATAGAGATACGCAGTATTTT
size: NA; D: NA; V: TRBV5-4; J: TRBJ2-3; CDR3: CASSLDSAGSDTQYF; DNA: TGTGCCAGCAGCTTGGACTCCGCGGGGAGTGATACGCAGTATTTT
size: NA; D: NA; V: TRBV7-2; J: TRBJ2-1; CDR3: CASSSDSSYNEQFF; DNA: TGTGCCAGCAGCTCGGACAGCTCCTACAATGAGCAGTTCTTC
size: NA; D: NA; V: TRBV11-1; J: TRBJ1-1; CDR3: CASSLNRDGAEAFF; DNA: TGTGCCAGCAGCTTGAACAGGGACGGAGCTGAAGCTTTCTTT
size: NA; D: NA; V: TRBV9; J: TRBJ1-2; CDR3: CASSHWTADYGYTF; DNA: TGTGCCAGCAGCCACTGGACTGCAGACTATGGCTACACCTTC
size: NA; D: TRBD1; V: TRBV25-1; J: TRBJ1-4; CDR3: CASRDRSGGDEKLFF; DNA: TGTGCCAGCAGGGACCGATCAGGGGGCGATGAAAAACTGTTTTTT
size: NA; D: NA; V: TRBV28; J: TRBJ2-3; CDR3: CASSSAGITDTQYF; DNA: TGTGCCAGCAGTTCGGCGGGGATCACAGATACGCAGTATTTT
size: once; D: NA; V: TRBV7-2; J: TRBJ1-5; CDR3: CASSKTGSNQPQHF; DNA: TGTGCCAGCAGCAAAACAGGGAGCAATCAGCCCCAGCATTTT
size: NA; D: NA; V: TRBV2; J: TRBJ2-6; CDR3: CANGQTSPGANVLTF; DNA: TGTGCCAACGGACAGACCTCCCCTGGGGCCAACGTCCTGACTTTC
size: NA; D: NA; V: TRBV7-9; J: TRBJ1-4; CDR3: CASSSLREGANEKLFF; DNA: TGTGCCAGCAGCAGCCTCCGGGAGGGCGCTAATGAAAAACTGTTTTTT
size: NA; D: NA; V: TRBV27; J: TRBJ1-1; CDR3: CASSLHPIGGTTEAFF; DNA: TGTGCCAGCAGTTTACACCCCATTGGGGGGACCACTGAAGCTTTCTTT
size: NA; D: NA; V: TRBV6-5; J: TRBJ1-1; CDR3: CASSYSSGFNTEAFF; DNA: TGTGCCAGCAGTTACTCGTCCGGGTTTAACACTGAAGCTTTCTTT
size: once; D: NA; V: TRBV5-4; J: TRBJ1-2; CDR3: CASSLKGINGYTF; DNA: TGTGCCAGCAGCTTGAAGGGGATCAATGGCTACACCTTC